This T cell receptor beta chain was identified during a study of cytomegalovirus exposure and HLA in healthy donors. Study observations and caveats: As was reported, the HLA-A and HLA-B alleles of most subjects were accurately predicted from TCR beta sequences. The authors excluded some V segments, including TRBV6-2 and TRBV6-3, as indistinguishable.

A note on this clone: Its antigen is as yet unknown.

Use of 60 Vbeta and 13 Jbeta primers characterized the PCR. Produced via immunoSEQ multiplex PCR; TCRdb's table is partial and in-frame only. With tens of thousands of clones in the sample, the ten largest clones hold less than 20%. J gave up 4 bases and V 7 bases, and 6 bases lay outside the gene matches. This CDR3 is 14 amino acids long. CDR1 and CDR2 (germline): SGDLS, YYNGEE. The specimen sequenced was PBMCs. This receptor was identified in a man aged 45-65 years in good health and CMV-seropositive. The V and J genes are TRBV9 and TRBJ2-3, with 10 bases fitting TRBD2. The chain's CDR3 is CASGSGTSADTQYF. The CDR3 nucleotides are TGTGCCAGCGGATCCGGGACTAGCGCAGATACGCAGTATTTT.